This TCR beta chain derives from a study of naive and memory T cell subsets (dated by TCRdb to the late 2010s). At the level of the whole study: The study applied an open-source, UMI-based TCR alpha and beta sequencing pipeline to sorted naive and memory peripheral blood T cell subsets. The functional CMV T cell responses agreed completely with IgG serology results. RNA was DNase-treated and reverse transcribed with TCR constant-region primers, mostly using SuperScript III. Points the paper makes about the study in general: Following error correction, more than 95% of naive TCR sequences occurred only once, which made naive abundance distributions much steeper than those of memory subsets. The repertoire findings for the naive and memory subsets could not be validated against a ground truth because none was available. In both CD4 and CD8 cells, the Gini index increased while Shannon and inverse Simpson diversity decreased from naive through CM, EM and EMRA. RNA-based TCR counts may be affected by expression changes linked to T cell activation and differentiation. A power law was followed by TCR abundance, with an exponent that differed between naive and memory subsets but was consistent across the three individuals. Single alpha or beta chain sequences, rather than paired alpha/beta receptors, were used to define clonotypes.

Comment on this clonotype: The antigen it recognizes is unknown. Per-base quality was not reported, and no clone a single base away is much larger than it.

TCR alpha and beta chain libraries were amplified separately from the second PCR step onward. Donor CMV status was determined by IFNgamma production from CD4+ T cells after overnight stimulation of fresh PBMCs with CMV viral lysate. Miltenyi beads were used first to positively select CD4 T cells, and CD8 T cells were then positively selected from the CD4-negative fraction. Cells stained for CD3, CD4, CD8, CD45RA, CD27 and a live/dead dye were sorted on a BD Aria II into four subsets by CD45RA and CD27. Effector memory cells were sorted as CD45RA-CD27-, whereas EMRA cells were sorted as CD45RA+CD27-. A few healthy volunteers provided blood, and the blood of each volunteer was split into CD4 and CD8 T cells and then into four differentiation subsets. About 0.13 L of peripheral blood was collected from each donor, and PBMC were isolated by Ficoll-Paque PLUS density-gradient centrifugation. Sorted cells were lysed in RLT buffer, and RNA was extracted with a Qiagen RNeasy kit and stored at -80°C.

The library relied on UMI-ligation and nested PCR. The beta constant-region primer consisted of an equimolar mixture of two oligonucleotides that together covered TRBC1 and TRBC2. Four rounds of PCR were used to amplify ligated cDNA, with nested alpha and beta constant-region primers being used together with the SP2 primer. A single-stranded oligonucleotide containing the SP2 primer and a 12-nucleotide UMI was joined to the 3' end of the cDNA by T4 RNA ligase 1. The ligation reaction was kept at 16 degrees C for 20-24 hours. PCR2 was usually performed as a SYBR Green qPCR and halted at a preset threshold so that over-amplification would not occur. Apart from the first purification, every purification step used Agencourt AMPure XP magnetic beads. Library quantification was done by Qubit, followed by a TapeStation check on which the main peak was expected at around 650 bp. Pooled libraries were sequenced on an Illumina MiSeq using v2 2x251 paired-end kits, and typically 1-2 million reads were obtained per sample. Each sample's library went into the pool at around 4 nM, and roughly 5-7.5% PhiX was added to help with cluster recognition. Processing in the source paper ran as follows. Using tag matching that tolerated one base-pair mismatch, Decombinator assigned V and J genes to FASTQ reads that had been processed by Demultiplexor. By using UMIs, Collapsinator corrected both sequencing errors and the frequency errors caused by PCR heterogeneity. CDR3Translator translated TCRs and extracted CDR3s from the conserved cysteine to the FGXG phenylalanine, flagging non-productive sequences. Gini, Shannon entropy and inverse Simpson indices were computed after subsampling the repertoires to the same number of UMI-defined TCRs. Within the linear range, a power law was fitted by maximum likelihood to the distributions of clonotype abundance. Similar UMI counts, unique TCR numbers and clonal distributions were obtained with the pipeline and with MIGEC on one naive CD8 sample. A set of several thousand CMV-associated CDR3 sequences, compiled from VDJdb and a published dataset, was used to search the repertoires. Using fastp trimming at Q25 and MiXCR clonotype assembly, TCRdb reanalyzed the public sequencing data and kept in-frame beta chains. One record per CDR3 amino acid sequence lists the most common genes and DNA. The V and J calls were determined by TCRdb, not by the authors. The sample profile shows about 4,400 distinct CDR3 sequences; around 5.5% of them were found once. Roughly 24% of the sample is taken by the ten largest.

The CDR3 runs 15 residues from the cysteine to the phenylalanine. Only the CDR3 region is kept as DNA, spanning 45 bases read in frame from base 1. Trimming removed 0 bases from V and 7 bases from J; the gene matches leave 5 bases unexplained. The chain was built from TRBV12-3 or TRBV12-4 and TRBJ1-4, with TRBD1 matching 7 junction bases. The sequence came from a human donor in good health. Sequenced material: effector memory CD8+ T cells from blood. The intended sense of this specimen's cell subset or site label: effector memory, CD45RA- CD27-. The nucleotides are TGTGCCAGCAGTTTAGCTGGGCAGGGGGTTGAAAAACTGTTTTTT. Translation gives CASSLAGQGVEKLFF.